The entry below describes one TCR beta chain. The sample originates from a study of Ad26.COV2.S vaccination and SARS-CoV-2 variants. Looking at the study overall: In the COV1001 trial, the donor was in the Ad26.COV2.S arm. Ad26.COV2.S, an intramuscular injection, was given once or twice 56 days apart.

This CDR3 contains 16 residues. The V segment lost 6 bases and the J segment 3 bases; nucleotides outside the gene matches: 9. CDR1 and CDR2 from the germline V gene are SGHTA and FQGNSA. Data came from immunoSEQ multiplex PCR; TCRdb stores just in-frame clones and leaves some out. Among about 680,000 clones listed, 89% were seen once. Described treatment: around 19 received Ad26.COV2.S at low or high dose, single or two shots; several received placebo; per-sample allocation not given. Specimens were obtained on day 63 following the first vaccine or placebo injection. The sequence derives from a person between 18 and 65 years old who received the Ad26.COV2.S COVID-19 vaccine or a placebo. The V and J genes are TRBV7-2 and TRBJ1-1; 11 positions agree with TRBD1. The sequenced sample was peripheral blood, obtained in a trial of Ad26.COV2.S vaccine versus placebo. In DNA form, the CDR3 reads TGTGCCAGCAGACCCCTTCCGGGACAGGGGGACACTGAAGCTTTCTTT. Translation gives CASRPLPGQGDTEAFF.